One sample yielded the 30 T cell receptor beta chains listed below, sequenced in a study of metastatic and nonmetastatic thyroid tumors. TCRdb re-called the PCR reads via MiXCR. The data hold 35,000 to 50,000 clones, with roughly 4% observed a single time. All patients were treatment-naive before thyroid surgery. The material sequenced was blood. The receptor source for this set is a female donor with papillary thyroid cancer or a benign thyroid nodule (not recorded which). Some clones in this sample may be carry-over from other donors' samples.

This clone has a count of ten or more. This chain joins TRBV4-1 and TRBJ1-4; D not resolved. There are 14 residues in the CDR3. V lost 1 base and J 6 bases, leaving 9 bases between the germline ends. Germline CDR1 is MGHRA and CDR2 is YSYEKL. CDR3 bases: TGCGCCAGCAGCCAAGTCCTCACCGATGAAAAACTGTTTTTT. Its protein is CASSQVLTDEKLFF.

This clone was counted between two and nine times. The gene calls are TRBV11-2 and TRBJ2-3; 11 bases match TRBD2. CDR1 SGHAT and CDR2 FQNNGV come from the germline V gene. The CDR3 has 16 residues. Germline trimming cut 5 bases from V and 6 bases from J; bases unmatched to any gene: 10. DNA of the CDR3: TGTGCCAGCAGCCCCGGACTAGCGGGTTTCACGGATACGCAGTATTTT. Amino acids: CASSPGLAGFTDTQYF.

Comment on this clone: The junction differs from germline at one of its ends, possibly a read error. The chain uses TRBV5-6 and TRBJ2-7; maybe TRBD1 (5 bases). The CDR3 totals 12 residues. Germline V gene lookup returns CDR1 SGHDT and CDR2 YYEEEE. CDR3 bases: TGTGACAGCATCCTGGACAAGTACGAGCAGTACTTC. Translating gives CDSILDKYEQYF.

This clone was found many times. This rearrangement joins TRBV6-2 or TRBV6-3 to TRBJ2-6; possible D gene TRBD1, 6 bases. The germline gives CDR1 MNHEY, CDR2 SVGEGT. CDR3 size: 15 residues. Trimming took off 5 bases at V and 4 bases at J, with 12 bases between the two ends. DNA for the CDR3: TGTGCCAGCAGTAAAACAGGGTCCGGGGCCAACGTCCTGACTTTC. It specifies CASSKTGSGANVLTF.

The J gene is TRBJ2-7, the V gene TRBV5-1, with D perhaps TRBD2 (6 bases). CDR3 length: 14 amino acids. CDR1 and CDR2 (germline): SGHRS, YFSETQ. With 0 bases removed from V and 2 bases from J, the gap between germline ends came to 9 bases. In nucleotides, the CDR3 is TGCGCCAGCAGCTTGGGGGCGGGGACCTACGAGCAGTACTTC. This gives the protein CASSLGAGTYEQYF.

This clone came up a few times. The chain recombines TRBV6-1 with TRBJ1-5; D is unresolved. This CDR3 region has 15 residues. Germline CDR1 and CDR2: MNHNS and SASEGT. The germline V and J ends were trimmed by 7 bases and 5 bases, with 18 bases remaining between them. The CDR3 region is CASTPAGGRYQPQHF. The CDR3 nucleotides read TGTGCCAGCACCCCAGCGGGTGGAAGGTATCAGCCCCAGCATTTT.

By proportion, this clone is medium-sized (0.01 to 0.1%). This chain joins TRBV6-1 and TRBJ1-2; D perhaps matches TRBD1 (5 bases). Looked up from germline, CDR1 is MNHNS and CDR2 is SASEGT. The CDR3 has 14 amino acids. Trimming pared 1 base from V and 4 bases from J, leaving 10 bases between. CDR3 sequence (DNA): TGTGCCAGCAGTGAAGGGGGCTGGAGCTATGGCTACACCTTC. Translation: CASSEGGWSYGYTF.

As for this clone: A much larger clone differs from this one at a single base, so this may be a read error. V and J are TRBV29-1 and TRBJ1-2; D gene ambiguous. The CDR3 runs 11 residues. CDR1 SQVTM and CDR2 ANQGSEA come from the germline V gene. The V gene lost 4 bases and the J gene lost 5 bases, with 8 bases spanning the gap. The CDR3 DNA reads TGCAGCGTTGTCGGGAGGTATGGCTACACCTTC. Translating it yields CSVVGRYGYTF.

The sample holds many counts of this clone. The genes are TRBV19 and TRBJ1-1; no clear D gene. Between the trimmed V and J ends, which lost 3 bases and 4 bases, there was a span of 15 bases. The length of the CDR3 is 15 residues. The germline V gene encodes CDR1 LNHDA and CDR2 SQIVND (reference sequence). The CDR3 reads CASSIPRQLITEAFF. The CDR3 region has the DNA TGTGCCAGTAGTATTCCCCGGCAGCTTATCACTGAAGCTTTCTTT.

This clone was seen a handful of times. This chain joins TRBV10-1 and TRBJ2-1; 7 bases agree with TRBD2. Germline loops: CDR1 WNHNN, CDR2 SYGVQD (reference sequence). This CDR3 spans 15 amino acids. Trimming at V came to 1 base and at J to 6 bases, leaving 6 bases not matched to a gene. The DNA for the CDR3 is TGCGCCAGCAGTGAGTGGGCTAGCGGAGTCAATGAGCAGTTCTTC. Translating gives CASSEWASGVNEQFF.

Many counts were recorded for this clone. The genes are TRBV4-2 and TRBJ2-7, with 7 bases identical to TRBD2. Germline V gene sequence: CDR1 LGHNA, CDR2 YNFKEQ. The CDR3 loop spans 16 amino acids. The V gene end was trimmed by 0 bases and the J gene end by 6 bases; junction bases not matched to a gene: 11. The CDR3 is CASSQDGAGEPGEQYF. CDR3 sequence (DNA): TGTGCCAGCAGCCAAGACGGTGCGGGAGAACCCGGCGAGCAGTACTTC.

The sample holds many counts of this clone. The J gene is TRBJ2-3, the V gene TRBV27; TRBD2 might be the D (5 bases). The CDR3 is 15 amino acids. Germline CDR1 and CDR2: MNHEY and SMNVEV (reference sequence). Trimming shortened V by 5 bases and J by 6 bases, and 18 bases separated the two germline ends. The CDR3 coding sequence is TGTGCCAGCAGTACCTTTGGACTCGAAGGCGATACGCAGTATTTT. Translated, it gives CASSTFGLEGDTQYF.

The V call is TRBV6-1, the J call TRBJ2-3; D is perhaps TRBD2 (6 bases). CDR1 MNHNS and CDR2 SASEGT come from the germline V gene. V lost 8 bases to trimming and J lost 1 base, with 13 bases between them. This CDR3 contains 14 residues. The CDR3 sequence is CASATGLGTDTQYF. The CDR3 region has the DNA TGTGCCAGCGCGACGGGACTGGGCACAGATACGCAGTATTTT.

This clone turned up a few times. This chain joins TRBV6-5 and TRBJ1-1; D might be TRBD1 (6 bases). This CDR3 spans 14 amino acids. Looked up from germline, CDR1 is MNHEY and CDR2 is SVGAGI. V gave up 0 bases and J gave up 1 base, with 6 bases separating them. The CDR3 DNA reads TGTGCCAGCAGTTACTCGACAGGGAACACTGAAGCTTTCTTT. This translates into CASSYSTGNTEAFF.

This clone has ten or more counts. The chain joins TRBV11-3 to TRBJ1-3; maybe TRBD1 (6 bases). V was cut by 4 bases and J by 4 bases, with 14 bases left in between. This CDR3 region has 15 residues. Germline V gene data show CDR1 as SGHNT and CDR2 as YENEEA. The CDR3 sequence: CASSSEGGQGNTIYF. As DNA, the CDR3 is TGTGCCAGCAGCTCCGAGGGGGGGCAAGGAAACACCATATATTTT.

This clone was seen repeatedly, ten times or more. The chain combines TRBV20-1 with TRBJ2-1; 13 bases align to TRBD2. With V trimmed by 5 bases and J by 6 bases, 7 bases remained unmatched. The CDR3 contains 15 residues. The germline V gene encodes CDR1 DFQATT and CDR2 SNEGSKA (reference sequence). The CDR3 is CSAFWTSGSGNEQFF. Here the CDR3 DNA reads TGCAGTGCTTTTTGGACTAGCGGGAGTGGCAATGAGCAGTTCTTC.

As for this clone: A single base separates this from a much larger clone, so it may be a read error. The CDR3 ends on some other residue instead of the conserved phenylalanine or tryptophan, so this is likely a read error. It is unclear where the CDR3 begins or ends on the DNA, so no DNA is shown, and the CDR3 is as TCRdb lists it. The CDR3 spells CASSLAGQGSYS. V gene TRBV5-6 combines with J gene TRBJ2-7; the DNA was not compared with TRBD1, the D call given in the table. The length of the CDR3 is 12 amino acids, counting both ends. Germline lookup yields CDR1 SGHDT and CDR2 YYEEEE.

This clone appeared many times. The CDR3 here is CASSQEVGSYEQYF. The CDR3 DNA reads as TGTGCCAGCAGCCAAGAAGTCGGGTCCTACGAGCAGTACTTC. V usage is TRBV3-1 and J usage is TRBJ2-7; unclear D gene. The CDR3 spans 14 residues. Trimming left V 0 bases short and J 1 base short, with 7 bases between. Per germline, CDR1 LGHDT and CDR2 YNNKEL (reference sequence).

At least ten counts were recorded for this clone. The V and J genes are TRBV20-1 and TRBJ2-5, with 12 bases matching TRBD2. From germline, CDR1 is DFQATT and CDR2 SNEGSKA (reference sequence). The CDR3 is 18 residues long. Trimming cost V 4 bases and J 1 base; bases outside gene matches: 13. The CDR3 protein is CSAKIGVGLAGPQETQYF. CDR3 nucleotides: TGCAGTGCTAAAATTGGGGTTGGACTAGCGGGGCCCCAAGAGACCCAGTACTTC.

Only a few counts were recorded for this clone. The chain joins TRBV6-1 to TRBJ2-1; the D gene could be TRBD1 or TRBD2 (5 bases each). The CDR3 has 15 amino acids. Germline V gene sequence: CDR1 MNHNS, CDR2 SASEGT. This CDR3 reads CESSTGTPWWGEQFF. CDR3 in DNA: TGTGAAAGCAGTACCGGGACCCCATGGTGGGGTGAGCAGTTCTTC.

Regarding this clone: Its ends do not fully match the called genes, so a read error is possible. V gene TRBV5-5 combines with J gene TRBJ2-2; TRBD2 might be the D (5 bases). CDR3 length equals 14 residues. The germline V gene has CDR1 SGHKS and CDR2 YYEKEE (reference sequence). In nucleotides, the CDR3 is TGTGCCAGCAGCTTTTTGGTGAACACCGGGGAGCTGCTTTTT. It encodes CASSFLVNTGELLF.

This clone was observed a few times. Since no conserved phenylalanine or tryptophan closes the CDR3, a read error is the likely cause. This rearrangement joins TRBV12-5 to TRBJ2-3; D unresolved. Trimming took off 7 bases at V and 4 bases at J, with 9 bases between the two ends. The CDR3 runs 12 residues. Germline lookup yields CDR1 LGHNT and CDR2 FRNRAP. The CDR3 loop is CASARRADTQYS. As DNA, the CDR3 is TGTGCTAGTGCTCGACGGGCAGATACGCAGTATTCT.

This clone was counted at least ten times. The rearrangement uses TRBV6-4 and TRBJ2-1; 7 bases are a match to TRBD2. Trimming at V came to 0 bases and at J to 3 bases, leaving 5 bases not matched to a gene. Germline V gene lookup returns CDR1 MRHNA and CDR2 SNTAGT. The CDR3 contains 16 residues. The DNA of the CDR3 is TGTGCCAGCAGTGACTCGAGTGGGGGGGACTACAATGAGCAGTTCTTC. Protein sequence: CASSDSSGGDYNEQFF.

This clone was observed many times. The V gene is TRBV28, the J gene TRBJ2-5, with 7 nucleotides matching TRBD2. CDR3 length: 13 amino acids. Germline assignment: CDR1 MDHEN and CDR2 SYDVKM. V lost 3 bases and J lost 5; bases outside the gene matches: 3. The CDR3 spells CASSFGGGETQYF. CDR3 nucleotide sequence: TGTGCCAGCAGTTTTGGGGGAGGGGAGACCCAGTACTTC.

This clone was counted a few times. This chain links TRBV18 with TRBJ1-5; D not certain. CDR1 KGHSH and CDR2 LQKENI come from the germline V gene. The CDR3 runs 18 residues. V dropped 3 bases and J dropped 0 bases, with 18 bases sitting between them. CDR3 amino acids: CASSPLAYPFYSNQPQHF. CDR3 DNA sequence: TGTGCCAGCTCACCCTTAGCGTATCCCTTTTATAGCAATCAGCCCCAGCATTTT.

A word on this clone: This may come from a read error, since a much larger clone is one base off. The same CDR3 also results from other DNA sequences found in this sample. The V call is TRBV3-1, the J call TRBJ1-2; 12 nucleotides match TRBD1. Trimming removed 4 bases from V and 7 bases from J; junction bases left unmatched: 7. Germline V CDR1 and CDR2: LGHDT, YNNKEL (reference sequence). The CDR3 is 15 residues long. In DNA, the CDR3 is TGTGCCAGCAGCCGCGTGGGACAGGGGGCGCGTGGCTACACCTTC. It specifies CASSRVGQGARGYTF.

This chain connects TRBV19 to TRBJ2-3; 9 bases map to TRBD1. The trim removed 1 base at V and 5 bases at J, leaving 10 bases unmatched. Germline V CDR1 and CDR2: LNHDA, SQIVND (reference sequence). The CDR3 is made up of 17 amino acids. The CDR3 here is CASSIVSTGGSKDTQYF. Written as DNA, the CDR3 is TGTGCCAGTAGTATAGTCTCCACAGGGGGCTCCAAAGATACGCAGTATTTT.

This chain connects TRBV7-3 to TRBJ2-1, with TRBD1 matching 10 bases. The germline V gene encodes CDR1 SGHTA and CDR2 FQGTGA. CDR3 length: 16 residues. With 5 bases clipped from V and 1 base from J, the junction kept 5 bases outside the gene matches. CDR3 in DNA: TGTGCCAGCAGCGACCGGGACAGGGGTTCCTACAATGAGCAGTTCTTC. Protein product: CASSDRDRGSYNEQFF. Looking up the rest from reference TRBV7-3 and TRBJ2-1 gives the full variable domain: GAGVSQTPSNKVTEKGKYVELRCDPISGHTALYWYRQSLGQGPEFLIYFQGTGAADDSGLPNDRFFAVRPEGSVSTLKIQRTERGDSAVYLCASSDRDRGSYNEQFFGPGTRLTVL.

With regard to this clone: A much larger clone is a single base away; this may be a read error. The chain couples TRBV7-9 to TRBJ2-5, with D unclear. The CDR3 is 13 amino acids. The V end was cut by 3 bases, the J end by 5 bases, with 10 bases between. Germline CDR1 and CDR2: SEHNR and FQNEAQ (reference sequence). The CDR3 region has the DNA TGTGCCAGCAGCTTGTCTCCTAGGGAGACCCAGTACTTC. Amino acids: CASSLSPRETQYF.

This clone showed up just a few times. The chain carries TRBV27 and TRBJ1-3; D is unresolved. Germline lookup yields CDR1 MNHEY and CDR2 SMNVEV (reference sequence). The CDR3 has 20 amino acids. With 6 bases removed from V and 4 bases from J, the gap between germline ends came to 31 bases. The CDR3 region is CASRSLGSGGRHGAGNTIYF. CDR3 bases: TGTGCCAGCAGATCCCTCGGCTCAGGTGGACGACATGGAGCCGGAAACACCATATATTTT.